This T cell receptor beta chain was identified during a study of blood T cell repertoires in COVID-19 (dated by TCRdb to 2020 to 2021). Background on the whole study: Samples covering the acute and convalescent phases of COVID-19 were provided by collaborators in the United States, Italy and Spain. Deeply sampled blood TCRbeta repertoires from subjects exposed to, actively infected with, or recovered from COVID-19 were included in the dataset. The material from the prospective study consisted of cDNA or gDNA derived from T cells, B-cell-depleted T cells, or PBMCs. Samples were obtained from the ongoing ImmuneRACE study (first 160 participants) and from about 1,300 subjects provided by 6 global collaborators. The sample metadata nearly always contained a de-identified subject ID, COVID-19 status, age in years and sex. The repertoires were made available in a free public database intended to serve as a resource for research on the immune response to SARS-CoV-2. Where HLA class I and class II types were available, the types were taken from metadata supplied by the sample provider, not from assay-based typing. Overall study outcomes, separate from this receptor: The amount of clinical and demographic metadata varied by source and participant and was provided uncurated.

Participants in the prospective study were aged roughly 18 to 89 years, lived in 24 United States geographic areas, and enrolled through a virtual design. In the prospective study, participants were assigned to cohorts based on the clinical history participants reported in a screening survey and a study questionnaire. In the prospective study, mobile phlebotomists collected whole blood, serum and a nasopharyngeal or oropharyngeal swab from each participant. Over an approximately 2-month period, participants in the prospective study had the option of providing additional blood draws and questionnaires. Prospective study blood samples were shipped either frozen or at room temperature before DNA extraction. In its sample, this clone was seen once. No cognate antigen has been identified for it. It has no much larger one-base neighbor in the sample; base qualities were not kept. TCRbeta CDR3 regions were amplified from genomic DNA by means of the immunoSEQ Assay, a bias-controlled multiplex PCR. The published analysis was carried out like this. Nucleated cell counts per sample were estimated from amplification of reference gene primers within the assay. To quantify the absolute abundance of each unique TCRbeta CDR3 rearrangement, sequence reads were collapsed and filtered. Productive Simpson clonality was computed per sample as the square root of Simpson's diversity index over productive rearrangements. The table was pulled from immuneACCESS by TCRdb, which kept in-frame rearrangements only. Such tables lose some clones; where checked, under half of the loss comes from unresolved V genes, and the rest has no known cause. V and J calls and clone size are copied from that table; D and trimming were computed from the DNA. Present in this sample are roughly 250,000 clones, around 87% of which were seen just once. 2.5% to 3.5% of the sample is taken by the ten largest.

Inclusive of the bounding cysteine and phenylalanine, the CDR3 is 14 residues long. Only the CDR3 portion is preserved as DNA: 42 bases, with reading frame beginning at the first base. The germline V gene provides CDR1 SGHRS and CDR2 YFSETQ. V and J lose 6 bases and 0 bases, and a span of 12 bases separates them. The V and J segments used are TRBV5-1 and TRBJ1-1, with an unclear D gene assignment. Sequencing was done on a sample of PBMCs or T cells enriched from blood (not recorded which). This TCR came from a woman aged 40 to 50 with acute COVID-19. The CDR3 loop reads CASKEDLMNTEAFF. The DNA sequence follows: TGCGCCAGCAAGGAGGACCTCATGAACACTGAAGCTTTCTTT.